Following are 11 T cell receptor beta chains from one sample sequenced in a study of neoadjuvant nivolumab and ipilimumab in lung cancer. Repertoires were generated with immunoSEQ multiplex PCR, while TCRdb's copy carries only in-frame clones and drops some. The repertoire holds over 7,000 clones, with about 80% as singletons. The material was tumor tissue, obtained after neoadjuvant nivolumab, alone or with ipilimumab, at or shortly before surgery. These receptors all come from an adult with non-small cell lung cancer.

The gene calls are TRBV10-1 and TRBJ2-1; TRBD1 agrees at 8 bases. The ends lost 3 bases at V and 2 bases at J; junction bases unmatched: 6. This CDR3 comprises 16 residues. Germline V gene sequence: CDR1 WNHNN, CDR2 SYGVQD (reference sequence). The CDR3 DNA reads TGCGCCAGCAGTGACACCGGGACAGGCCCCTACAATGAGCAGTTCTTC. Residues: CASSDTGTGPYNEQFF.

The count of this clone is one. The J gene is TRBJ2-7, the V gene TRBV11-1; D remains unclear. Trimming pared 1 base from V and 6 bases from J, leaving 10 bases between. The length of the CDR3 is 13 residues. Germline values: CDR1 SGHAT, CDR2 FQDESV (reference sequence). The CDR3 is CASSLVTGSEQYF. The CDR3 DNA reads TGTGCCAGCAGCTTAGTTACGGGCAGCGAGCAGTACTTC.

The rearrangement links TRBV5-6 to TRBJ2-3, with 7 bases fitting TRBD2. Germline CDR1 is SGHDT and CDR2 is YYEEEE. J was trimmed by 0 bases and V by 1 base; bases with no gene match: 2. This CDR3 has 15 residues. The CDR3 region has the DNA TGTGCCAGCAGCTTGAGGGGACTAAGCACAGATACGCAGTATTTT. Translating it yields CASSLRGLSTDTQYF.

The chain employs TRBV5-1 and TRBJ2-7; 7 nucleotides agree with TRBD2. The CDR3 loop spans 15 amino acids. Trimming at V came to 4 bases and at J to 0 bases, leaving 7 bases not matched to a gene. Germline CDR1 and CDR2: SGHRS and YFSETQ. The CDR3 nucleotides read TGCGCCAGCAGCGAAGCGGGGCCTAACTCCTACGAGCAGTACTTC. Protein sequence: CASSEAGPNSYEQYF.

The chain recombines TRBV7-8 with TRBJ2-1, with 14 bases fitting TRBD2. This CDR3 comprises 15 residues. V shed 7 bases, J shed 7 bases, and the junction held 6 bases outside the gene matches. Germline V gene sequence: CDR1 SGHVS, CDR2 FQNEAQ. The chain's CDR3 is CASKTGLAGVNEQFF. The CDR3 DNA is TGTGCCAGCAAAACGGGACTAGCGGGAGTAAATGAGCAGTTCTTC.

The chain couples TRBV10-3 to TRBJ2-7; D is undetermined. V was trimmed by 2 bases and J by 5 bases, leaving 16 bases between them. The germline V gene encodes CDR1 ENHRY and CDR2 SYGVKD. This CDR3 contains 15 residues. The CDR3, as DNA: TGTGCCATCAGTGAGGGGTCAGTCGGCCTCAACGAGCAGTACTTC. It specifies CAISEGSVGLNEQYF.

This chain connects TRBV5-1 to TRBJ1-5; D possibly corresponds to TRBD1 (6 bases). Trimming shortened V by 0 bases and J by 0 bases, and 7 bases separated the two germline ends. CDR3 size: 15 residues. Germline V CDR1 and CDR2: SGHRS, YFSETQ. The CDR3 spells CASSLVGGSNQPQHF. CDR3 DNA sequence: TGCGCCAGCAGCTTGGTAGGGGGTAGCAATCAGCCCCAGCATTTT.

The chain links TRBV6-5 to TRBJ1-2, with 7 nucleotides matching TRBD1. The CDR3 loop spans 14 amino acids. The germline CDR1 and CDR2 sequences are MNHEY and SVGAGI. The V and J ends lost 5 bases and 7 bases, in that order; junction bases with no gene match: 10. CDR3 coding DNA: TGTGCCAGCAGTCCCTCCACAACAGGGGTTGGCTACACCTTC. Its translation is CASSPSTTGVGYTF.

This clone was seen a handful of times. The rearrangement joins TRBV15 to TRBJ2-1; possibly TRBD2 for D (5 bases). CDR1 is LNHNV and CDR2 is YYDKDF in the germline V gene (reference sequence). The CDR3 has 13 residues. The V end was cut by 0 bases, the J end by 9 bases, with 9 bases between. The CDR3 spells CATSRDQAGEQFF. CDR3 DNA: TGTGCCACCAGCAGAGATCAGGCGGGTGAGCAGTTCTTC.

This clone is large within its sample. The chain has TRBV29-1 and TRBJ1-3, with D unclear. This CDR3 comprises 13 residues. Germline loops: CDR1 SQVTM, CDR2 ANQGSEA. The V end was cut by 4 bases, the J end by 0 bases, with 7 bases between. The DNA of the CDR3 is TGCAGCGTTGCCATTTCCTCTGGAAACACCATATATTTT. This encodes CSVAISSGNTIYF.

The CDR3 is CASSLGLAGGPGDTQYF. The CDR3 region has the DNA TGCGCCAGCAGCTTGGGACTAGCGGGGGGGCCCGGAGATACGCAGTATTTT. The rearrangement uses TRBV5-1 and TRBJ2-3, with 14 nucleotides matching TRBD2. The V segment lost 0 bases and the J segment 5 bases; nucleotides outside the gene matches: 5. The CDR3 covers 17 residues. Per the germline V gene, CDR1 is SGHRS and CDR2 is YFSETQ. Variable domain in full (rest from reference TRBV5-1 and TRBJ2-3): KAGVTQTPRYLIKTRGQQVTLSCSPISGHRSVSWYQQTPGQGLQFLFEYFSETQRNKGNFPGRFSGRQFSNSRSEMNVSTLELGDSALYLCASSLGLAGGPGDTQYFGPGTRLTVL.